These 32 T cell receptor beta chains share one sample of origin, sequenced in a study of T cell clones after liver transplantation. Using immunoSEQ multiplex PCR, the repertoire was profiled, and TCRdb retains in-frame clones only, with some absent. The sample has 93,000 or so clones, 84% seen once. Source: CD4+ T cells from blood, taken around 48 months after liver transplant. These receptors were collected from a human patient who received a liver transplant. A share of the T cells may be of graft donor origin.

V usage is TRBV18 and J usage is TRBJ2-5; D unclear. The germline V gene has CDR1 KGHSH and CDR2 LQKENI. V shed 3 bases and J shed 5 bases, with 13 bases lying between them. CDR3 length: 14 amino acids. The chain's CDR3 is CASSPPQGWETQYF. The CDR3 coding sequence is TGTGCCAGCTCACCCCCCCAAGGGTGGGAGACCCAGTACTTC.

This rearrangement joins TRBV29-1 to TRBJ2-5, with a weak D call TRBD2 (7 bases). This CDR3 comprises 12 residues. Trimming took off 3 bases at V and 5 bases at J, with 10 bases between the two ends. Germline V gene sequence: CDR1 SQVTM, CDR2 ANQGSEA. The CDR3 here is CSVEGGRETQYF. The CDR3 region has the DNA TGCAGCGTTGAGGGGGGGCGGGAGACCCAGTACTTC.

This chain links TRBV11-2 with TRBJ1-3; D gene uncertain. Germline assignment: CDR1 SGHAT and CDR2 FQNNGV. The CDR3 spans 17 residues. V lost 1 base, J lost 0 bases, and 13 bases lay in between. The CDR3 spells CASSLGRKARSGNTIYF. The DNA for the CDR3 is TGTGCCAGCAGCTTAGGGAGAAAGGCCCGCTCTGGAAACACCATATATTTT.

V usage is TRBV7-2 and J usage is TRBJ2-2, with D possibly TRBD2 on 5 matching bases. Germline V CDR1 and CDR2: SGHTA, FQGNSA. The CDR3 has 15 residues. The ends were cut back, 5 bases at V and 3 bases at J, with 13 bases in the middle. The CDR3 DNA reads TGTGCCAGCAGCCCAGTACTAGGTTACACCGGGGAGCTGTTTTTT. It encodes CASSPVLGYTGELFF. Based on the CDR3 plus reference TRBV7-2 and TRBJ2-2, the full variable domain is GAGVSQSPSNKVTEKGKDVELRCDPISGHTALYWYRQSLGQGLEFLIYFQGNSAPDKSGLPSDRFSAERTGGSVSTLTIQRTQQEDSAVYLCASSPVLGYTGELFFGEGSRLTVL.

The chain has TRBV30 and TRBJ1-5, with 12 bases lining up with TRBD1. CDR1 is GTSNPN and CDR2 is SVGIG in the germline V gene (reference sequence). The length of the CDR3 is 16 residues. The trim removed 8 bases at V and 5 bases at J, leaving 13 bases unmatched. The CDR3 nucleotides read TGTGCCGTCAGCCGGGACAGGGGGCGTCGGGATCAGCCCCAGCATTTT. The encoded protein is CAVSRDRGRRDQPQHF.

The CDR3 loop reads CASSTGLAVSDTQYF. The DNA for the CDR3 is TGTGCCAGCAGCACTGGACTAGCGGTTTCAGATACGCAGTATTTT. The chain combines TRBV7-2 with TRBJ2-3, with TRBD2 matching over 10 bases. Per germline, CDR1 SGHTA and CDR2 FQGNSA. V lost 5 bases to trimming and J lost 4 bases; unmatched junction nucleotides: 6. The CDR3 extends over 15 amino acids.

The chain has TRBV18 and TRBJ2-7; D gene unclear. V was trimmed by 2 bases and J by 1 base, leaving 12 bases between them. This CDR3 has 15 amino acids. Germline CDR1 KGHSH, CDR2 LQKENI. The CDR3: CASSPYNGQSYEQYF. CDR3 sequence (DNA): TGTGCCAGCTCACCATATAATGGGCAGTCCTACGAGCAGTACTTC.

This clone has at least ten counts. At the DNA level, this CDR3 is encoded by other sequences in the same sample as well. This sequence joins TRBV7-6 and TRBJ2-3; the D is unclear. The CDR3 length is 14 residues. V lost 1 base to trimming and J lost 0 bases, with 5 bases between them. Germline V gene data show CDR1 as SGHVS and CDR2 as FNYEAQ. The CDR3 protein is CASSLVGSTDTQYF. CDR3 nucleotide sequence: TGTGCCAGCAGCTTAGTTGGGAGCACAGATACGCAGTATTTT. Supplemented by reference TRBV7-6 and TRBJ2-3, the full variable domain reads GAGVSQSPRYKVTKRGQDVALRCDPISGHVSLYWYRQALGQGPEFLTYFNYEAQQDKSGLPNDRFSAERPEGSISTLTIQRTEQRDSAMYRCASSLVGSTDTQYFGPGTRLTVL.

J is TRBJ2-7 and V is TRBV9, with D perhaps given as TRBD1 or TRBD2 (6 bases each). With 0 bases removed from V and 4 bases from J, the gap between germline ends came to 11 bases. Germline V CDR1 and CDR2: SGDLS, YYNGEE. The CDR3 length is 14 residues. CDR3 coding DNA: TGTGCCAGCAGCGTAGCGGGGGCGGGATACGAGCAGTACTTC. Translation gives CASSVAGAGYEQYF.

The rearrangement uses TRBV28 and TRBJ2-7, with 7 nucleotides matching TRBD1. Trimming removed 5 bases from V and 2 bases from J; junction bases left unmatched: 9. The CDR3 has 15 residues. Germline assignment: CDR1 MDHEN and CDR2 SYDVKM. CDR3 amino acids: CASSTTGEPTYEQYF. The CDR3 DNA sequence: TGTGCCAGCAGTACAACAGGGGAGCCTACCTACGAGCAGTACTTC.

The rearrangement uses TRBV7-8 and TRBJ1-5; D is unresolved. From germline, CDR1 is SGHVS and CDR2 FQNEAQ. The CDR3 is made up of 12 amino acids. Trimming shortened V by 5 bases and J by 9 bases, and 11 bases separated the two germline ends. CDR3 sequence (DNA): TGTGCCAGCAGCCTTGGAGGACTGCCCCAGCATTTT. The encoded protein is CASSLGGLPQHF.

The chain uses TRBV7-2 and TRBJ2-5; D might be TRBD1 or TRBD2, each matching 5 bases. TRBJ2-7 matches the DNA end more closely, so the J call is doubtful. Germline CDR1 SGHTA, CDR2 FQGNSA. The CDR3 runs to 13 residues. The CDR3 protein is CASSWDPPYEQYF. The CDR3 region has the DNA TGTGCCAGCAGCTGGGACCCACCCTACGAGCAGTACTTC.

The chain is built from TRBV28 and TRBJ2-7; 9 bases are a match to TRBD1. This CDR3 region has 15 residues. The germline V gene has CDR1 MDHEN and CDR2 SYDVKM. After removal of 6 bases from V and 1 base from J, the junction contained 7 bases not matched to a gene. The CDR3 protein is CASRGAGTGSYEQYF. The CDR3 bases are TGTGCCAGCAGAGGGGCCGGGACAGGGTCCTACGAGCAGTACTTC.

The chain couples TRBV19 to TRBJ2-3, with D possibly being TRBD1 (6 bases). Trimming took off 8 bases at V and 0 bases at J, with 18 bases between the two ends. CDR1 is LNHDA and CDR2 is SQIVND in the germline V gene (reference sequence). The CDR3 contains 16 residues. CDR3 loop: CASLGDTGTSTDTQYF. CDR3 coding DNA: TGTGCCAGTTTGGGGGACACAGGAACTAGCACAGATACGCAGTATTTT.

For this clone: A read error may be the cause here, since a much bigger clone is one base away. The CDR3 nucleotides read TGTGCCAGCAGCTTAGCAGATACGCAGTATTTT. Translating gives CASSLADTQYF. The J gene is TRBJ2-3, the V gene TRBV7-2, with D unclear. This CDR3 contains 11 residues. Germline CDR1 reads SGHTA; CDR2 reads FQGNSA. Trimming stripped 0 bases from V and 5 bases from J, with 0 bases between.

This chain links TRBV5-1 with TRBJ1-3; D call uncertain. Germline CDR1 SGHRS, CDR2 YFSETQ. V lost 4 bases and J lost 2, with 13 bases in between. The CDR3 extends over 15 amino acids. The CDR3 sequence: CASSDPSTAGNTIYF. Here the CDR3 DNA reads TGCGCCAGCAGCGACCCCAGCACAGCTGGAAACACCATATATTTT.

The V call is TRBV11-2, the J call TRBJ2-2, with 10 bases aligning to TRBD1. J lost 6 bases, V lost 5 bases, and 9 bases had no gene match. The CDR3 loop spans 16 amino acids. The germline gives CDR1 SGHAT, CDR2 FQNNGV. This chain's CDR3 is CASSTLRGQGAGELFF. CDR3 DNA: TGTGCCAGCAGCACCCTCCGCGGACAGGGGGCCGGGGAGCTGTTTTTT. The full variable domain, its missing parts supplied by reference TRBV11-2 and TRBJ2-2, is EAGVAQSPRYKIIEKRQSVAFWCNPISGHATLYWYQQILGQGPKLLIQFQNNGVVDDSQLPKDRFSAERLKGVDSTLKIQPAKLEDSAVYLCASSTLRGQGAGELFFGEGSRLTVL.

This clone was detected only a few times. The genes are TRBV5-1 and TRBJ1-6; D may be TRBD1 (5 bases). Trimming took off 0 bases at V and 7 bases at J, with 8 bases between the two ends. This CDR3 is 14 amino acids long. Germline assignment: CDR1 SGHRS and CDR2 YFSETQ. The CDR3 region has the DNA TGCGCCAGCAGCTTGGCGGGGGTGAATTCACCCCTCCACTTT. Amino acid sequence: CASSLAGVNSPLHF. Full variable domain (missing parts from reference TRBV5-1 and TRBJ1-6): KAGVTQTPRYLIKTRGQQVTLSCSPISGHRSVSWYQQTPGQGLQFLFEYFSETQRNKGNFPGRFSGRQFSNSRSEMNVSTLELGDSALYLCASSLAGVNSPLHFGNGTRLTVT.

This clone came up a few times. The chain joins TRBV6-5 to TRBJ2-7; TRBD2 is a possible D gene (6 bases). The CDR3 spans 14 residues. Trimming shortened V by 6 bases and J by 7 bases, and 19 bases separated the two germline ends. The germline V gene has CDR1 MNHEY and CDR2 SVGAGI. CDR3 sequence reads: CASSRGTAFGEQYF. CDR3 nucleotides: TGTGCCAGCAGCCGCGGGACCGCCTTTGGGGAGCAGTACTTC.

The rearrangement links TRBV6-1 to TRBJ2-7, with TRBD1 matching over 10 bases. Germline loops: CDR1 MNHNS, CDR2 SASEGT. The CDR3 length is 12 residues. V dropped 11 bases and J dropped 2; count of bases not matched to a gene: 3. The CDR3 sequence: CALGQGAYEQYF. The CDR3 DNA follows: TGTGCCCTAGGACAGGGGGCCTACGAGCAGTACTTC.

The V gene is TRBV28, the J gene TRBJ1-2; D perhaps matches TRBD1 (6 bases). V was pared by 7 bases and J by 2 bases, with 11 bases between. The germline gives CDR1 MDHEN, CDR2 SYDVKM. The length of the CDR3 is 13 residues. In DNA, the CDR3 is TGTGCCAGCAATCAAGGACAGAACTATGGCTACACCTTC. It yields the protein CASNQGQNYGYTF.

This clone was detected only once. This chain joins TRBV28 and TRBJ1-4; possible D gene TRBD1, 5 bases. CDR3 size: 15 residues. The V and J ends lost 1 base and 8 bases respectively, with 14 bases between them. The germline CDR1 and CDR2 sequences are MDHEN and SYDVKM. CDR3 amino acids: CASSLSGTLVEKLFF. CDR3 sequence (DNA): TGTGCCAGCAGTTTATCCGGGACCCTCGTCGAAAAACTGTTTTTT.

This clone has more than one count but fewer than ten. The chain carries TRBV2 and TRBJ1-4; 7 bases align to TRBD1. V was clipped by 4 bases and J by 5 bases; unmatched bases: 1. The CDR3 loop spans 13 amino acids. CDR1 is SNHLY, CDR2 FYNNEI, per germline. As DNA, the CDR3 is TGTGCCAGCAGTGTAGGGGGCAATGAAAAACTGTTTTTT. Translation gives CASSVGGNEKLFF.

CDR3 sequence: CASGNQGWETQYF. CDR3 nucleotides: TGTGCTAGTGGGAATCAGGGTTGGGAGACCCAGTACTTC. The genes are TRBV12-5 and TRBJ2-5; tentatively, D is TRBD1 (5 bases). The CDR3 totals 13 residues. The germline V and J ends were trimmed by 6 bases and 5 bases, with 13 bases remaining between them. CDR1 and CDR2 from the germline V gene are LGHNT and FRNRAP.

The chain has TRBV5-6 and TRBJ1-4; D not certain. CDR1 and CDR2 from the germline V gene are SGHDT and YYEEEE. The CDR3 totals 15 residues. V was trimmed by 0 bases and J by 7 bases, leaving 13 bases between them. The CDR3, as DNA: TGTGCCAGCAGCTTGGGACCTATTCGGGCTGAAAAACTGTTTTTT. Protein product: CASSLGPIRAEKLFF.

The CDR3 is CASSLGASGGYTQYF. In nucleotides, the CDR3 is TGCGCCAGCAGCTTGGGGGCTAGCGGGGGCTATACGCAGTATTTT. The chain recombines TRBV5-1 with TRBJ2-3, with 10 bases that match TRBD2. The CDR3 sequence is 15 residues long. In germline, CDR1 is SGHRS, CDR2 YFSETQ. Losses at the gene ends were 0 bases for V and 7 bases for J; bases not matched to a gene: 5.

This chain connects TRBV29-1 to TRBJ1-1, with D perhaps matching TRBD1 (5 bases). Germline-derived CDR1 and CDR2 are SQVTM and ANQGSEA. The germline V and J ends were trimmed by 5 bases and 1 base, with 20 bases remaining between them. The CDR3 contains 16 residues. Written as DNA, the CDR3 is TGCAGCGTTCATCCCCAGGGATTGGGGGAGAACACTGAAGCTTTCTTT. It encodes CSVHPQGLGENTEAFF.

The V and J genes are TRBV12-5 and TRBJ2-2; 11 nucleotides match TRBD1. Germline CDR1 is LGHNT and CDR2 is FRNRAP. V was clipped by 6 bases and J by 4 bases; unmatched bases: 4. There are 15 residues in the CDR3. CDR3 residues: CASGEGQGGTGELFF. CDR3 nucleotide sequence: TGTGCTAGTGGCGAGGGACAGGGGGGCACCGGGGAGCTGTTTTTT.

The chain combines TRBV5-1 with TRBJ1-4; D possibly corresponds to TRBD1 (5 bases). The CDR3 has 17 amino acids. V was trimmed by 4 bases and J by 0 bases, leaving 16 bases between them. Germline V CDR1 and CDR2: SGHRS, YFSETQ. CDR3 loop: CASSLEAGFPTNEKLFF. CDR3 DNA sequence: TGCGCCAGCAGCCTGGAGGCAGGGTTCCCAACTAATGAAAAACTGTTTTTT. The full variable domain, in which reference TRBV5-1 and TRBJ1-4 provide the parts outside the CDR3, is KAGVTQTPRYLIKTRGQQVTLSCSPISGHRSVSWYQQTPGQGLQFLFEYFSETQRNKGNFPGRFSGRQFSNSRSEMNVSTLELGDSALYLCASSLEAGFPTNEKLFFGSGTQLSVL.

V usage is TRBV15 and J usage is TRBJ2-2; D possibly corresponds to TRBD1 (5 bases). Trimming cost V 1 base and J 3 bases, with 18 bases left between them. Germline-derived CDR1 and CDR2 are LNHNV and YYDKDF (reference sequence). This CDR3 is built from 18 residues. In nucleotides, the CDR3 is TGTGCCACCAGCAGAGTCCTAGGGGCCAGGATCTACACCGGGGAGCTGTTTTTT. Amino acid sequence: CATSRVLGARIYTGELFF.

Details on this clone: Other DNA sequences in the same sample also yield this CDR3. The chain carries TRBV18 and TRBJ1-5; 7 bases are a match to TRBD1. V lost 3 bases, J lost 1 base, and 0 bases stayed unmatched. Germline CDR1 and CDR2: KGHSH and LQKENI. The CDR3 sequence is 14 residues long. CDR3 sequence (DNA): TGTGCCAGCTCACCGGGACAGAGCAATCAGCCCCAGCATTTT. It encodes CASSPGQSNQPQHF.

J is TRBJ1-5 and V is TRBV19; D possibly corresponds to TRBD1 (6 bases). CDR3 length equals 16 residues. Trimming removed 3 bases from V and 2 bases from J, with 14 bases in between. Per germline, CDR1 LNHDA and CDR2 SQIVND (reference sequence). The CDR3 DNA is TGTGCCAGTAGTATTAGGGGGGGCTCGGGCAATCAGCCCCAGCATTTT. This codes for CASSIRGGSGNQPQHF.